What follows describes a single T cell receptor beta chain. What antigen it recognizes has not been identified. No base quality information exists; no much larger clone differs at one position. Each donor gave one peripheral blood draw, about 100 mL on average, collected into heparinised tubes. Naive, central memory, regulatory and stem cell-like memory CD4+ T cells were sorted on a BD FACSAria II using a panel including CD45RO, CCR7, CD25, CD127, CD95 and CD27. Every sorted population had a purity above 98%. PBMCs were separated immediately by Lymphoprep density gradient centrifugation and were stained directly, without being cultured. To minimize batch effects, samples were stained and sorted in pairs, one healthy donor with one patient per experiment. This record comes from a study of beta chain features in type 1 diabetes (dated by TCRdb to about 2018). Broadly, across the study: Mean age, gender distribution, total cell number and subset yield were not different between patients and healthy donors. A total of around 100 million sorted cells were examined across all samples, and RNA yield correlated strongly with the number of cells per subset. The study compared the TCRB repertoires of sorted circulating CD4+ T cell subsets in recently diagnosed type 1 diabetes patients with those in matched healthy donors. Whereas all 28 donors provided naive and central memory subsets, regulatory and stem cell-like memory subsets were isolated from just 8 patients and about eight healthy donors. What the work shows at the level of the full study, not this receptor alone: At VDJ recombination sites, patients with type 1 diabetes made fewer insertions and deleted more nucleotides, a pattern implying thymic rearrangement abnormalities. PCR might favor shorter templates, but patient and control samples were amplified and corrected together, so any skew would affect both groups equally. Because cDNA was sequenced instead of genomic DNA, activated cells with high expression could be over-represented, although the groups did not differ in activation or CD3 levels. Naive, central memory and regulatory TCRB repertoires appeared to be more similar among patients than among healthy donors. Because small numbers of individuals were included in the HLA sub-analyses, any influence of HLA type on TCRB rearrangement was left unresolved. In all four CD4+ subsets, TCRB CDR3 length was moderately but significantly shorter in type 1 diabetes patients.

All of the isolated RNA was reverse transcribed with the High Capacity cDNA Reverse Transcription Kit, so expressed TCRB transcripts were sequenced. Deep immunoSEQ sequencing was performed on naive, central memory and regulatory T cell samples, with an average of roughly 3.3 million total reads per sample. After sorted cells were lysed in RLT buffer, RNA was extracted with DNase-treated RNeasy Micro or Mini kits, with the choice depending on cell number. To prevent cross-contamination, every cell subset was processed on its own, while patient and healthy donor samples were processed together. Using the immunoSEQ multiplex PCR, TCRB sequences were amplified from cDNA into 87-bp fragments spanning the CDR3 region. Sequencing of the amplicons was done on the Illumina HiSeq platform. From the authors' description of their analysis: Synthetic template baselines were used to correct PCR bias computationally, reads within Hamming distance 2 were collapsed, and singletons that could not be merged were discarded. Reads were aligned against IMGT to assign V, D and J genes, CDR3 length and insertions or deletions at six rearrangement sites. Within each subset, clonotype counts were normalized to the number of sorted cells before true diversity and Gini coefficients were calculated with the tcR R package. Repertoire sharing was quantified using the overlap coefficient calculated on TCRB nucleotide sequences. TCRdb provides this immuneACCESS table in a form limited to in-frame rearrangements. Some clones are lacking; in checked studies, under half of them reflect an unresolved V gene, and why the rest are absent is not known. V and J calls and clone size are copied from that table; D and trimming were computed from the DNA. A total of about 320,000 clones appear in this sample, 11% to 15% of them only once. In total, the top ten clones hold under 8.5% of the sample.

The germline V gene specifies SGHRS as CDR1 and YFSETQ as CDR2. V is shortened by 0 bases, J by 0 bases, and the region joining them spans 6 bases. Taken from cysteine to phenylalanine, the CDR3 has 15 residues. Just the 45-base CDR3 DNA is kept, in frame starting at base 1. The specimen was central memory CD4+ T cells from blood. This TCR was sampled from a man younger than 40 in good health. The chain was built from TRBV5-1 and TRBJ2-2, with the D gene not confidently named. The CDR3 here reads CASSLGSSNTGELFF. The base sequence is TGCGCCAGCAGCTTGGGGAGCTCGAACACCGGGGAGCTGTTTTTT. With the rest looked up from the reference TRBV5-1 and TRBJ2-2 genes rather than sequenced, the full variable domain is KAGVTQTPRYLIKTRGQQVTLSCSPISGHRSVSWYQQTPGQGLQFLFEYFSETQRNKGNFPGRFSGRQFSNSRSEMNVSTLELGDSALYLCASSLGSSNTGELFFGEGSRLTVL.